What follows are 24 T cell receptor beta chains derived from one specimen sequenced in a study of blood T cell repertoires in COVID-19 (dated by TCRdb to about 2020). Library creation used the immunoSEQ multiplex PCR assay. The immuneACCESS repertoire file appears here via TCRdb, limited to in-frame rearrangements. These files lack a portion of the clones; in checked studies, under half of the deficit traces to unresolved V genes, and the cause of the others is not known. The sample table shows 200,000 to 250,000 clones, and just under 85% are seen once. 15% of the sample is in the top ten clones. Sequencing was done on a sample of PBMCs or T cells enriched from blood (not recorded which). Receptor source: a man aged 35 to 55 who had recovered from COVID-19.

V and J are TRBV2 and TRBJ1-5; D ambiguous. CDR1 SNHLY and CDR2 FYNNEI come from the germline V gene. V was shortened by 6 bases and J by 5 bases, with 14 bases between the two germline ends. The CDR3 contains 14 residues. The CDR3 region is CASSGLSRDQPQHF. Written as DNA, the CDR3 is TGTGCCAGCAGCGGACTCTCGCGAGATCAGCCCCAGCATTTT.

This chain links TRBV18 with TRBJ1-2, with 7 bases lining up with TRBD1. Unmatched junction bases numbered 7, after V lost 0 bases and J lost 0 bases. The germline gives CDR1 KGHSH, CDR2 LQKENI. This CDR3 spans 17 amino acids. CDR3 region: CASSPPSDRASNYGYTF. The CDR3 DNA follows: TGTGCCAGCTCACCACCGAGTGACAGGGCCTCTAACTATGGCTACACCTTC.

V usage is TRBV24-1 and J usage is TRBJ2-2, with 7 nucleotides matching TRBD1. Trimming at V came to 5 bases and at J to 5 bases, leaving 10 bases not matched to a gene. Germline V CDR1 and CDR2: KGHDR, SFDVKD. This CDR3 contains 16 residues. The CDR3 reads CATSGPPGQRTGELFF. The CDR3 coding sequence is TGTGCCACCAGTGGCCCCCCGGGACAGCGTACCGGGGAGCTGTTTTTT.

The chain carries TRBV5-1 and TRBJ1-5; D may be TRBD1 (6 bases). Germline CDR1 reads SGHRS; CDR2 reads YFSETQ. The CDR3 length is 14 residues. V was trimmed by 4 bases and J by 3 bases, leaving 11 bases between them. CDR3 amino acids: CASSPGQPNQPQHF. DNA of the CDR3: TGCGCCAGCAGCCCAGGACAGCCCAATCAGCCCCAGCATTTT.

V usage is TRBV7-2 and J usage is TRBJ1-4; D not resolved. CDR3 size: 15 residues. CDR1 is SGHTA, CDR2 FQGNSA, per germline. Trimming cost V 1 base and J 10 bases, with 16 bases left between them. The CDR3 sequence: CASSLVGPVVGKLFF. CDR3 in DNA: TGTGCCAGCAGCTTAGTTGGGCCCGTGGTAGGAAAACTGTTTTTT.

This rearrangement joins TRBV5-1 to TRBJ1-1; D not resolved. In germline, CDR1 is SGHRS, CDR2 YFSETQ. Between the trimmed V and J ends, which lost 2 bases and 4 bases, there was a span of 15 bases. The CDR3 sequence is 15 residues long. This chain's CDR3 is CASSFGGIDGTEAFF. Here the CDR3 DNA reads TGCGCCAGCAGCTTTGGAGGGATTGATGGCACTGAAGCTTTCTTT.

The rearrangement joins TRBV5-6 to TRBJ1-3; 10 bases align to TRBD1. Unmatched junction bases numbered 8, after V lost 4 bases and J lost 1 base. Germline-derived CDR1 and CDR2 are SGHDT and YYEEEE. The length of the CDR3 is 17 residues. In DNA form, the CDR3 reads TGTGCCAGCAGCGGCCTGACAGGGGGCACGTCTGGAAACACCATATATTTT. This sequence encodes CASSGLTGGTSGNTIYF.

The chain is built from TRBV4-1 and TRBJ1-5, with D unclear. Per the germline V gene, CDR1 is MGHRA and CDR2 is YSYEKL. The CDR3 has 15 amino acids. V was clipped by 4 bases and J by 5 bases, with 15 bases between them. CDR3 amino acids: CASSPKGIGDQPQHF. DNA of the CDR3: TGCGCCAGCAGCCCTAAGGGAATCGGGGATCAGCCCCAGCATTTT.

V is TRBV5-1 and J is TRBJ1-4; D uncertain. V lost 4 bases and J 0 bases, leaving 7 bases between the germline ends. From germline, CDR1 is SGHRS and CDR2 YFSETQ. This CDR3 spans 14 amino acids. CDR3 region: CASSLRATNEKLFF. DNA of the CDR3: TGCGCCAGCAGCCTGAGGGCAACTAATGAAAAACTGTTTTTT.

The chain has TRBV11-2 and TRBJ1-2; TRBD1 is a possible D gene (5 bases). The germline V and J ends were trimmed by 2 bases and 5 bases, with 15 bases remaining between them. Germline assignment: CDR1 SGHAT and CDR2 FQNNGV. CDR3 length: 15 residues. CDR3 DNA: TGTGCCAGCAGCTTATTGTCCGGGGGAAGGTATGGCTACACCTTC. Translation gives CASSLLSGGRYGYTF.

The genes are TRBV5-6 and TRBJ1-2; a possible D gene is TRBD1 (5 bases). The CDR3 length is 12 residues. Trimming stripped 1 base from V and 5 bases from J, with 6 bases between. CDR1 is SGHDT and CDR2 is YYEEEE in the germline V gene. The CDR3 protein is CASSLRGYGYTF. The CDR3 coding sequence is TGTGCCAGCAGCTTGCGGGGGTATGGCTACACCTTC.

The chain has TRBV7-2 and TRBJ2-7; 9 bases map to TRBD1. The CDR3 covers 15 residues. The V gene end was trimmed by 5 bases and the J gene end by 6 bases; junction bases not matched to a gene: 11. Germline CDR1 and CDR2: SGHTA and FQGNSA. The CDR3 spells CASSGPPGTGIEQYF. CDR3 nucleotide sequence: TGTGCCAGCAGCGGACCTCCCGGGACAGGGATCGAGCAGTACTTC.

The chain employs TRBV5-1 and TRBJ2-7, with D perhaps matching TRBD2 (6 bases). Trimming cost V 4 bases and J 0 bases, with 11 bases left between them. Germline loops: CDR1 SGHRS, CDR2 YFSETQ. CDR3 size: 14 residues. In DNA form, the CDR3 reads TGCGCCAGCAGCCGCGGGGCGGACTCCTACGAGCAGTACTTC. Amino acids: CASSRGADSYEQYF.

CDR3 residues: CASIAGDTEAFF. CDR3 nucleotide sequence: TGTGCCAGCATCGCGGGGGACACTGAAGCTTTCTTT. The chain is built from TRBV2 and TRBJ1-1, with D possibly being TRBD1 (5 bases). The CDR3 has 12 amino acids. CDR1 and CDR2 (germline): SNHLY, FYNNEI. Between the trimmed V and J ends, which lost 7 bases and 3 bases, there was a span of 9 bases.

The V call is TRBV28, the J call TRBJ2-2; D not resolved. Germline CDR1 is MDHEN and CDR2 is SYDVKM. Trimming took off 6 bases at V and 2 bases at J, with 16 bases between the two ends. The CDR3 contains 16 residues. CDR3 amino acids: CASSPPRVANTGELFF. CDR3 nucleotides: TGTGCCAGCAGCCCCCCTCGGGTAGCTAACACCGGGGAGCTGTTTTTT.

V gene TRBV10-1 combines with J gene TRBJ1-6; 7 bases are shared with TRBD1. The V segment lost 5 bases and the J segment 10 bases; nucleotides outside the gene matches: 5. This CDR3 is 13 amino acids long. CDR1 WNHNN and CDR2 SYGVQD come from the germline V gene (reference sequence). The CDR3 region has the DNA TGCGCCAGCAGTCTAGACAGGGACTCACCCCTCCACTTT. As protein: CASSLDRDSPLHF.

The V and J genes are TRBV27 and TRBJ1-5; no definite D call. The CDR3 runs 10 residues. The V gene's germline CDR1 is MNHEY and CDR2 SMNVEV (reference sequence). V dropped 11 bases and J dropped 9 bases, with 11 bases sitting between them. The CDR3 is CAAGLWPQHF. Written as DNA, the CDR3 is TGTGCCGCCGGGTTGTGGCCCCAGCATTTT.

In this sample, this clone turned up a few times. The rearrangement joins TRBV7-9 to TRBJ1-6; D unclear. CDR1 is SEHNR and CDR2 is FQNEAQ in the germline V gene (reference sequence). Trimming took off 5 bases at V and 1 base at J, with 12 bases between the two ends. There are 16 residues in the CDR3. The CDR3 sequence is CASSPGRESYNSPLHF. CDR3 nucleotides: TGTGCCAGCAGCCCGGGAAGGGAGTCCTATAATTCACCCCTCCACTTT.

A remark on this clone: Germline and junction disagree at one end, which may indicate a read error. This rearrangement joins TRBV6-1 to TRBJ2-2; D is perhaps TRBD2 (5 bases). This CDR3 region has 15 residues. Germline V gives CDR1 MNHNS, CDR2 SASEGT. The CDR3 DNA reads as TGTGCCAGCAGGGAAGGAGGTTCGAACACCGGGGAGCTGTTTTTT. This encodes CASREGGSNTGELFF.

The genes are TRBV29-1 and TRBJ1-2; 8 bases match TRBD1. From germline, CDR1 is SQVTM and CDR2 ANQGSEA. V was clipped by 6 bases and J by 4 bases; unmatched bases: 7. The CDR3 loop spans 13 amino acids. This CDR3 reads CSVTTGTGYGYTF. CDR3 DNA: TGCAGCGTGACCACCGGGACAGGCTATGGCTACACCTTC.

This clone was detected a few times. V gene TRBV5-1 combines with J gene TRBJ2-5; TRBD2 is a possible D gene (5 bases). Trimming cost V 6 bases and J 4 bases, with 13 bases left between them. The CDR3 loop spans 13 amino acids. The germline CDR1 and CDR2 sequences are SGHRS and YFSETQ. The CDR3 DNA sequence: TGCGCCAGCAACCCTAGCCTTGGAGAGACCCAGTACTTC. Translating gives CASNPSLGETQYF.

This chain connects TRBV18 to TRBJ1-1, with 7 bases that match TRBD1. This CDR3 contains 18 residues. Per the germline V gene, CDR1 is KGHSH and CDR2 is LQKENI. Trimming removed 3 bases from V and 5 bases from J; junction bases left unmatched: 18. CDR3 DNA sequence: TGTGCCAGCTCACCTACCCGGGACAGCCGGAGACCCTTAACTGAAGCTTTCTTT. It codes for CASSPTRDSRRPLTEAFF.

This clone was seen a handful of times. The chain couples TRBV28 to TRBJ1-2, with D unclear. Germline-derived CDR1 and CDR2 are MDHEN and SYDVKM. This CDR3 contains 12 residues. Trimming removed 10 bases at V and 8 bases at J, with 17 bases between. In DNA, the CDR3 is TGTGCCATCGACGAGGGTCTCGGGGGCTACACCTTC. Residues: CAIDEGLGGYTF.

The chain uses TRBV19 and TRBJ1-2; 8 bases are shared with TRBD1. Per the germline V gene, CDR1 is LNHDA and CDR2 is SQIVND (reference sequence). The CDR3 totals 13 residues. V lost 7 bases and J lost 4; bases outside the gene matches: 5. The CDR3, as DNA: TGTGCCAGTAACCCGACAGGGGTCTATGGCTACACCTTC. Protein product: CASNPTGVYGYTF.